This entry describes one T cell receptor (beta chain). Its antigen remains unknown. This sample was taken from a study of T-cell memory formation after mild COVID-19. At the level of the study: Clusters were largely donor specific.

Via MiXCR, TCRdb re-called the 5' RACE reads, giving one row per CDR3 protein. Of 200,000 to 250,000 distinct CDR3 sequences in the sample, 15% to 20% were seen once. Study-wide results and caveats: Clones that contracted from day 15 to 85 had balanced CD4/CD8; later expanders were CD4+ biased. Nothing confirmed that second-wave clones peaking on day 37 were specific for SARS-CoV-2. Pre-infection memory already had some responding clones, implying cross-reactive memory joined.

V lost 3 bases and J 4 bases, leaving 9 bases between the germline ends. The CDR3 is made up of 13 amino acids. The rearrangement uses TRBV12-3 or TRBV12-4 and TRBJ1-1; D gene ambiguous. Source material: PBMCs or a T cell subset sorted from them (not recorded which). This sequence originates from a man aged 18 to 29 who had mild COVID-19 (a few samples of this study predate the infection). Cell type and time point are not known. For the CDR3, the DNA is TGTGCCAGCAGTTTGCCGCCCGTCACTGAAGCTTTCTTT. Its translation is CASSLPPVTEAFF.